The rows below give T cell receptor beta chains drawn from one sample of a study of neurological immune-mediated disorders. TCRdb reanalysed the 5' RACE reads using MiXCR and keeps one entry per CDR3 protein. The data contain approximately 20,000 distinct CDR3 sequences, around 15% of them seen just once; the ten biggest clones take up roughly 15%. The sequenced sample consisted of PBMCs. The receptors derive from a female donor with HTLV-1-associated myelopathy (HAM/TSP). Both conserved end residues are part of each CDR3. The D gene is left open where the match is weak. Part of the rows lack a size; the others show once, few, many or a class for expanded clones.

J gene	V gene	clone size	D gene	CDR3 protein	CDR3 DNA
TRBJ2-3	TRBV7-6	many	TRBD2	CASSLFGGLAGDTQYF	TGTGCCAGCAGCTTATTTGGGGGACTAGCGGGAGATACGCAGTATTTT
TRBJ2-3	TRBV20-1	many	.	CSASGVPADTQYF	TGCAGTGCTAGCGGGGTTCCGGCGGATACGCAGTATTTT
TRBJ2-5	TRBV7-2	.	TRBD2	CASSLNSGGRGKTQYF	TGTGCCAGCAGCTTAAATAGCGGGGGCCGAGGAAAGACCCAGTACTTC
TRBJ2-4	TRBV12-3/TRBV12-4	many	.	CASSLGKNIQYF	TGTGCCAGCAGTTTGGGCAAAAACATTCAGTACTTC
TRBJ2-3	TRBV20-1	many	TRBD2	CSALKIGTSGTDTQYF	TGCAGTGCTCTTAAGATTGGGACTAGCGGCACAGATACGCAGTATTTT
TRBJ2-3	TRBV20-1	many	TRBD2	CSARDPQLAGGWTTDTQYF	TGCAGTGCTAGAGATCCCCAACTAGCGGGGGGCTGGACCACAGATACGCAGTATTTT
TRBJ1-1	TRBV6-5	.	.	CASSSNRRTEAFF	TGTGCCAGCAGTTCTAATAGGAGAACTGAAGCTTTCTTT
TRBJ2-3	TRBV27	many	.	CATSGRGGIPDTQYF	TGTGCCACCTCCGGAAGGGGGGGGATCCCAGATACGCAGTATTTT
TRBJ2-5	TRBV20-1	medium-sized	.	CSAGTPQETQYF	TGCAGTGCCGGGACTCCCCAAGAGACCCAGTACTTC
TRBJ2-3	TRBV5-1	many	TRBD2	CASGLAGTDTQYF	TGCGCCAGCGGACTAGCGGGCACAGATACGCAGTATTTT
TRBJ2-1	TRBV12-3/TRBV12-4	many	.	CASGSGRSYNEQFF	TGTGCCAGCGGGTCGGGGCGCTCCTACAATGAGCAGTTCTTC
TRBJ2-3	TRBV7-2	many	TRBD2	CASSLYWGGTDTQYF	TGTGCCAGCAGCTTATATTGGGGGGGTACAGATACGCAGTATTTT
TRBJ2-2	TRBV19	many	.	CASSILVNTGELFF	TGTGCCAGTAGTATACTCGTCAACACCGGGGAGCTGTTTTTT
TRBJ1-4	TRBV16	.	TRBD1	CASSKGTAEKLFF	TGTGCCAGCAGCAAAGGGACAGCAGAAAAACTGTTTTTT
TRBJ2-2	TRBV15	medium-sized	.	CATSTTNKNTGELFF	TGTGCCACCAGCACGACCAACAAGAACACCGGGGAGCTGTTTTTT